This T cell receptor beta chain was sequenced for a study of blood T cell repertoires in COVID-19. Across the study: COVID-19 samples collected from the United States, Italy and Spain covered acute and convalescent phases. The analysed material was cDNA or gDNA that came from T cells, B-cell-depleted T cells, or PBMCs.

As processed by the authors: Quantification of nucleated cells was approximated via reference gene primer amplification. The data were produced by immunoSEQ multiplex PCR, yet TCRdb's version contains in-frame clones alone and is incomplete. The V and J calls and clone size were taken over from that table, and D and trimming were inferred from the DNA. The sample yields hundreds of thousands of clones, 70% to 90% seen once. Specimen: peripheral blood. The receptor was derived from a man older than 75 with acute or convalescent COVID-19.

The DNA of the CDR3 is TGTGCCAGCTCAACACAAGGGGCCGGCCCCTACGAGCAGTACTTC. It codes for CASSTQGAGPYEQYF. The rearrangement links TRBV18 to TRBJ2-7; perhaps TRBD1 as D (5 bases). This CDR3 has 15 residues. The germline V gene has CDR1 KGHSH and CDR2 LQKENI. V lost 5 bases, J lost 2 bases, and 16 bases lay in between.